A single sample gave rise to the 25 T cell receptor beta chains below, sequenced in a study of preoperative IRX-2 immunotherapy in early breast cancer. Some clones are missing from TCRdb's copy, which holds only in-frame ones; the method was immunoSEQ multiplex PCR. This table holds some 19,000 clones, approximately 86% found once. Treatment reported: preoperative locoregional IRX-2 cytokine immunotherapy. The sample in question was lymph node tissue, obtained after IRX-2 immunotherapy. Source of these receptors: a human donor with breast cancer.

The rearrangement uses TRBV28 and TRBJ1-2, with D unresolved. The ends were cut back, 3 bases at V and 1 base at J, with 6 bases in the middle. The V gene's germline CDR1 is MDHEN and CDR2 SYDVKM. The CDR3 covers 13 residues. This CDR3 is CASSFPDNYGYTF. In DNA form, the CDR3 reads TGTGCCAGCAGTTTTCCAGATAACTATGGCTACACCTTC.

V usage is TRBV19 and J usage is TRBJ2-7; 9 nucleotides match TRBD2. The CDR3 totals 13 residues. J lost 7 bases, V lost 5 bases, and 6 bases had no gene match. The germline CDR1 and CDR2 sequences are LNHDA and SQIVND (reference sequence). CDR3 amino acids: CASSVSGGAEQYF. CDR3 bases: TGTGCCAGTAGTGTTAGCGGGGGCGCGGAGCAGTACTTC.

The chain recombines TRBV5-1 with TRBJ2-2; 7 positions agree with TRBD1. CDR1 SGHRS and CDR2 YFSETQ come from the germline V gene. The length of the CDR3 is 18 residues. Losses at the gene ends were 4 bases for V and 4 bases for J; bases not matched to a gene: 16. Written as DNA, the CDR3 is TGCGCCAGCAGCCTACAACCACTTCGACAGGGTCGCACCGGGGAGCTGTTTTTT. It yields the protein CASSLQPLRQGRTGELFF.

The chain uses TRBV7-5 and TRBJ1-5. TRBV7-5 constitutes a pseudogene. The length of the CDR3 is 17 residues. The CDR3 DNA sequence: TGTGCCAGCAGCTTAGCGTCGGGGCAGCCTAGCAATCAGCCCCAGCATTTT. This translates into CASSLASGQPSNQPQHF.

This clone has just a few counts. V is TRBV6-8 and J is TRBJ1-4, with D possibly matching TRBD1 (5 bases). The germline gives CDR1 MNHGY, CDR2 SAAAGT. Deletions cut 5 bases from V and 3 bases from J, with 16 bases between. The CDR3 has 16 residues. The CDR3 reads CASSATRGRANEKLFF. CDR3 nucleotides: TGTGCCAGCAGTGCTACCCGGGGGAGGGCTAATGAAAAACTGTTTTTT.

V usage is TRBV28 and J usage is TRBJ1-4; 7 bases match TRBD1. With V trimmed by 1 base and J by 3 bases, 2 bases remained unmatched. The CDR3 has 15 residues. Germline V gives CDR1 MDHEN, CDR2 SYDVKM. The CDR3 DNA reads TGTGCCAGCAGTTTATCCGGGACAGCTAATGAAAAACTGTTTTTT. This translates into CASSLSGTANEKLFF.

The V call is TRBV19, the J call TRBJ2-7; a possible D gene is TRBD1 (6 bases). Germline CDR1 and CDR2: LNHDA and SQIVND (reference sequence). The CDR3 is made up of 12 amino acids. V lost 4 bases and J lost 4, with 8 bases in between. CDR3 sequence reads: CASSKDRYEQYF. In DNA form, the CDR3 reads TGTGCCAGTAGTAAGGACAGATACGAGCAGTACTTC.

This chain connects TRBV7-1 to TRBJ2-3; 10 bases fit TRBD2. TRBV7-1 is designated an ORF whose function remains uncertain. The CDR3 loop spans 14 amino acids. V shed 5 bases, J shed 4 bases, and the junction held 3 bases outside the gene matches. The CDR3 sequence: CASSRAGGPDTQYF. The CDR3, as DNA: TGTGCCAGCAGCCGAGCGGGAGGGCCAGATACGCAGTATTTT.

This chain connects TRBV18 to TRBJ2-7; D might be TRBD1 (6 bases). CDR1 is KGHSH and CDR2 is LQKENI in the germline V gene. The CDR3 covers 13 residues. V was shortened by 3 bases and J by 1 base, with 7 bases between the two germline ends. The DNA for the CDR3 is TGTGCCAGCTCACCGGACAGTTCCTACGAGCAGTACTTC. The encoded protein is CASSPDSSYEQYF.

This clone was seen more than once but under ten times. J is TRBJ1-3 and V is TRBV10-3; D perhaps matches TRBD1 (5 bases). Germline V CDR1 and CDR2: ENHRY, SYGVKD. V shed 0 bases and J shed 0 bases, with 12 bases lying between them. The length of the CDR3 is 17 residues. CDR3 amino acids: CAISESGTRISGNTIYF. DNA for the CDR3: TGTGCCATCAGTGAGTCGGGGACGCGGATCTCTGGAAACACCATATATTTT.

The V call is TRBV10-3, the J call TRBJ2-7, with 14 bases lining up with TRBD2. Losses at the gene ends were 2 bases for V and 7 bases for J; bases not matched to a gene: 4. The CDR3 has 15 amino acids. Germline values: CDR1 ENHRY, CDR2 SYGVKD. The CDR3 region is CAISEPGLAGEEQYF. Written as DNA, the CDR3 is TGTGCCATCAGTGAGCCGGGACTAGCGGGAGAAGAGCAGTACTTC.

The rearrangement links TRBV5-1 to TRBJ1-2, with D possibly matching TRBD1 (5 bases). The CDR3 runs to 15 residues. V lost 2 bases and J lost 2, with 13 bases in between. Germline assignment: CDR1 SGHRS and CDR2 YFSETQ. CDR3 region: CASSFGDGMNYGYTF. The CDR3 region has the DNA TGCGCCAGCAGCTTCGGGGACGGTATGAACTATGGCTACACCTTC.

The genes are TRBV30 and TRBJ1-5, with TRBD1 matching over 8 bases. Germline trimming cut 2 bases from V and 9 bases from J; bases unmatched to any gene: 3. The CDR3 length is 12 residues. CDR1 GTSNPN and CDR2 SVGIG come from the germline V gene (reference sequence). The CDR3 is CAWSPDRAPQHF. CDR3 nucleotide sequence: TGTGCCTGGAGTCCGGACAGGGCGCCCCAGCATTTT.

V is TRBV18 and J is TRBJ2-7; D could derive from TRBD1 or TRBD2 (5 bases each). The CDR3 runs 16 residues. V lost 0 bases, J lost 0 bases, and 12 bases lay in between. Germline loops: CDR1 KGHSH, CDR2 LQKENI. CDR3: CASSPPNGASSYEQYF. The DNA for the CDR3 is TGTGCCAGCTCACCACCAAACGGGGCTAGCTCCTACGAGCAGTACTTC.

This rearrangement joins TRBV19 to TRBJ2-7; maybe TRBD1 (6 bases). Per germline, CDR1 LNHDA and CDR2 SQIVND (reference sequence). The CDR3 spans 13 residues. Trimming cost V 4 bases and J 2 bases, with 9 bases left between them. The chain's CDR3 is CASSTRQAYEQYF. Here the CDR3 DNA reads TGTGCCAGTAGTACGAGACAGGCCTACGAGCAGTACTTC.

This chain links TRBV19 with TRBJ1-4; D is unclear. V dropped 4 bases and J dropped 3 bases, with 12 bases sitting between them. The length of the CDR3 is 15 residues. Germline lookup yields CDR1 LNHDA and CDR2 SQIVND (reference sequence). CDR3 region: CASSKRRAANEKLFF. As DNA, the CDR3 is TGTGCCAGTAGTAAGAGACGGGCCGCTAATGAAAAACTGTTTTTT.

The gene calls are TRBV6-8 and TRBJ2-1; maybe TRBD2 (5 bases). The CDR3 totals 16 residues. Trimming took off 8 bases at V and 7 bases at J, with 24 bases between the two ends. Germline loops: CDR1 MNHGY, CDR2 SAAAGT. CDR3 in amino acids: CASYSRAGSPGNEQFF. DNA of the CDR3: TGTGCCAGCTATTCCCGGGCCGGGTCGCCGGGAAATGAGCAGTTCTTC.

The chain has TRBV27 and TRBJ2-3; the D call may be TRBD1 or TRBD2 (6 bases each). The germline gives CDR1 MNHEY, CDR2 SMNVEV (reference sequence). Between the trimmed V and J ends, which lost 6 bases and 2 bases, there was a span of 12 bases. This CDR3 contains 14 residues. CDR3 in amino acids: CASRAWGATDTQYF. DNA of the CDR3: TGTGCCAGCAGGGCCTGGGGGGCCACAGATACGCAGTATTTT.

The V and J genes are TRBV7-6 and TRBJ2-7, with D unclear. This CDR3 region has 14 residues. V was trimmed by 5 bases and J by 2 bases, leaving 13 bases between them. Germline CDR1 SGHVS, CDR2 FNYEAQ. In nucleotides, the CDR3 is TGTGCCAGCAGCAAGTGGACGGCCCCCTACGAGCAGTACTTC. Its translation: CASSKWTAPYEQYF.

The sample holds one count of this clone. A read error may account for a junction end that differs from germline. The J gene is TRBJ2-2, the V gene TRBV18; tentative D call: TRBD1 (6 bases). The CDR3 spans 15 residues. Germline assignment: CDR1 KGHSH and CDR2 LQKENI. CDR3 nucleotides: TGTGCTAGCTCACCGATACAGGGAAGAACCGGGGAGCTGTTTTTT. This gives the protein CASSPIQGRTGELFF.

The V gene is TRBV25-1, the J gene TRBJ1-1; D gene ambiguous. This CDR3 contains 17 residues. Germline assignment: CDR1 MGHDK and CDR2 SYGVNS. V gave up 0 bases and J gave up 1 base, with 15 bases separating them. CDR3 bases: TGTGCCAGCAGTGAATACCCCCCCGGCACGGGGAACACTGAAGCTTTCTTT. This encodes CASSEYPPGTGNTEAFF.

In its sample, this clone was seen once. Written as DNA, the CDR3 is TGCAGCGTTGAGGGTCAGAGCCAAACTGAAGCTTTCTTT. Its protein is CSVEGQSQTEAFF. The chain uses TRBV29-1 and TRBJ1-1, with D uncertain. The length of the CDR3 is 13 residues. CDR1 is SQVTM and CDR2 is ANQGSEA in the germline V gene. Between the trimmed V and J ends, which lost 3 bases and 5 bases, there was a span of 13 bases.

This sequence joins TRBV6-8 and TRBJ2-1; no clear D gene. Germline CDR1 reads MNHGY; CDR2 reads SAAAGT. Trimming took 10 bases from V and 9 from J, leaving 22 bases between them. The CDR3 is 14 residues long. CDR3 nucleotides: TGTGCCATCAGAGGTACACTCCAAGGTGGTGAGCAGTTCTTC. Its protein is CAIRGTLQGGEQFF.

The V call is TRBV18, the J call TRBJ2-7; D unclear. Germline CDR1 KGHSH, CDR2 LQKENI. V was shortened by 0 bases and J by 2 bases, with 8 bases between the two germline ends. The CDR3 sequence is 14 residues long. The CDR3 loop reads CASSPPNLPYEQYF. The DNA for the CDR3 is TGTGCCAGCTCACCACCAAATCTGCCCTACGAGCAGTACTTC.

V usage is TRBV29-1 and J usage is TRBJ2-3, with TRBD1 identical over 7 bases. This CDR3 is 14 amino acids long. Germline trimming cut 5 bases from V and 0 bases from J; bases unmatched to any gene: 5. Germline CDR1 SQVTM, CDR2 ANQGSEA. CDR3 nucleotides: TGCAGCGTTCGACAGGGCGCTAGCACAGATACGCAGTATTTT. Its translation is CSVRQGASTDTQYF.